This TCR beta chain comes out of a study of CD8 T cell repertoires and HIV-1 epitope variants. At the level of the study: Twenty-five autologous and known Gag and Nef epitope variant peptides each stimulated T cells separately.

On the immunoSEQ platform, TCR beta CDR3s were sequenced at survey depth. The protocol was immunoSEQ multiplex PCR, while the TCRdb copy is restricted to in-frame clones and leaves out a portion. The sample lists roughly 6,800 clones, roughly two thirds seen once, with roughly 39% in the top ten. In germline, CDR1 is MNHEY, CDR2 SMNVEV (reference sequence). This CDR3 is 20 amino acids long. With 3 bases removed from V and 4 bases from J, the gap between germline ends came to 27 bases. In the case of this clone: Antigen specificity is unknown.

The source material was cultured CD8+ T cells derived from PBMCs. This clonotype originated in a male donor with HIV. The V and J genes are TRBV27 and TRBJ2-2, with D tentatively TRBD1 (7 bases). CDR3 in DNA: TGTGCCAGCAGTTTCGCTTCGACAGGGAAAGTAATGGAGGGCACCGGGGAGCTGTTTTTT. Amino acids: CASSFASTGKVMEGTGELFF.